The next 22 T cell receptor beta chains were all read from a single sample in a study of control samples from healthy donors and cancer patients. Here immunoSEQ multiplex PCR was the method, and the copy in TCRdb shows in-frame clones only, minus some. The sample holds approximately 66,000 clones, nearly 90% seen once. Source material: PBMCs. The receptor set was obtained from a man in his sixties with colorectal cancer.

The V and J genes are TRBV5-6 and TRBJ2-1; D may match TRBD1 or TRBD2 (5 bases each). With 0 bases removed from V and 6 bases from J, the gap between germline ends came to 10 bases. Germline CDR1 reads SGHDT; CDR2 reads YYEEEE. CDR3 length: 14 amino acids. The CDR3 DNA reads TGTGCCAGCAGCTTGGTCGGGGCGGGCAATGAGCAGTTCTTC. Its translation is CASSLVGAGNEQFF. The variable domain in full, with the rest retrieved from reference TRBV5-6 and TRBJ2-1, is DAGVTQSPTHLIKTRGQQVTLRCSPKSGHDTVSWYQQALGQGPQFIFQYYEEEERQRGNFPDRFSGHQFPNYSSELNVNALLLGDSALYLCASSLVGAGNEQFFGPGTRLTVL.

The rearrangement joins TRBV6-5 to TRBJ1-1; 11 bases match TRBD1. CDR3 length equals 16 residues. V shed 1 base, J shed 1 base, and the junction held 2 bases outside the gene matches. Germline V gives CDR1 MNHEY, CDR2 SVGAGI. The CDR3 DNA sequence: TGTGCCAGCAGTTACTGGACAGGGGGCAGGAACACTGAAGCTTTCTTT. This sequence encodes CASSYWTGGRNTEAFF.

This chain links TRBV7-8 with TRBJ2-5; D may be TRBD1 (6 bases). There are 15 residues in the CDR3. Germline loops: CDR1 SGHVS, CDR2 FQNEAQ. Trimming took off 2 bases at V and 1 base at J, with 11 bases between the two ends. The CDR3 DNA reads TGTGCCAGCAGCTTATGGGACAACATCCAAGAGACCCAGTACTTC. It encodes CASSLWDNIQETQYF.

Here the CDR3 reads CAIYRSSGNTIYF. The CDR3 nucleotides are TGTGCCATCTACCGCAGTTCTGGAAACACCATATATTTT. This rearrangement joins TRBV6-5 to TRBJ1-3; no clear D gene. Germline V gene sequence: CDR1 MNHEY, CDR2 SVGAGI. This CDR3 comprises 13 residues. Trimming took off 10 bases at V and 1 base at J, with 11 bases between the two ends.

The chain joins TRBV5-4 to TRBJ1-1; TRBD1 is a possible D gene (6 bases). Germline V gene sequence: CDR1 SGHNT, CDR2 YYREEE (reference sequence). The CDR3 totals 14 residues. V gave up 0 bases and J gave up 3 bases, with 9 bases separating them. This CDR3 reads CASSLGGRDTEAFF. In DNA form, the CDR3 reads TGTGCCAGCAGCTTGGGGGGGCGTGACACTGAAGCTTTCTTT.

Written as DNA, the CDR3 is TGTGCCAGTAGAGCCCCTGGGGGAGGGAATTCACCCCTCCACTTT. This gives the protein CASRAPGGGNSPLHF. The chain recombines TRBV19 with TRBJ1-6; a possible D gene is TRBD1 (5 bases). V was cut by 6 bases and J by 7 bases, with 16 bases left in between. The CDR3 contains 15 residues. CDR1 and CDR2 from the germline V gene are LNHDA and SQIVND (reference sequence).

The chain uses TRBV2 and TRBJ2-1, with a tentative D call TRBD1 (7 bases). The CDR3 spans 13 residues. Per germline, CDR1 SNHLY and CDR2 FYNNEI. V gave up 6 bases and J gave up 8 bases, with 14 bases separating them. CDR3 protein: CASRADRDYEQFF. The CDR3 DNA follows: TGTGCCAGCAGAGCAGACAGGGACTATGAGCAGTTCTTC.

This sequence joins TRBV28 and TRBJ2-3, with 10 bases fitting TRBD2. Per the germline V gene, CDR1 is MDHEN and CDR2 is SYDVKM. The CDR3 length is 16 residues. V shed 1 base, J shed 1 base, and the junction held 2 bases outside the gene matches. The CDR3 protein is CASSLSSGGRTDTQYF. The CDR3, as DNA: TGTGCCAGCAGTTTATCTAGCGGGGGACGCACAGATACGCAGTATTTT.

DNA for the CDR3: TGTGCCAGCAGCTTCGATCCGGGACAGGGGACAGATACGCAGTATTTT. Its protein is CASSFDPGQGTDTQYF. This sequence joins TRBV5-5 and TRBJ2-3; 10 bases are a match to TRBD1. CDR3 size: 16 residues. Germline CDR1 reads SGHKS; CDR2 reads YYEKEE (reference sequence). The ends lost 2 bases at V and 3 bases at J; junction bases unmatched: 6.

The chain joins TRBV5-1 to TRBJ1-1; unclear D gene. The CDR3 contains 14 residues. The V gene lost 0 bases and the J gene lost 7 bases, with 13 bases spanning the gap. Germline V gives CDR1 SGHRS, CDR2 YFSETQ. The DNA for the CDR3 is TGCGCCAGCAGCTTGGAGTCCTTAAGGAGTGAAGCTTTCTTT. Translating gives CASSLESLRSEAFF.

The chain combines TRBV12-3 or TRBV12-4 with TRBJ2-2; no definite D call. The CDR3 contains 12 residues. Trimming shortened V by 2 bases and J by 7 bases, and 5 bases separated the two germline ends. The CDR3 region has the DNA TGTGCCAGCAGTTTACAGGTCGGGGAGCTGTTTTTT. It encodes CASSLQVGELFF.

V is TRBV4-3 and J is TRBJ2-2; D is unresolved. The CDR3 spans 15 residues. Trimming took off 3 bases at V and 4 bases at J, with 12 bases between the two ends. Germline assignment: CDR1 LGHNA and CDR2 YSLEER. This CDR3 is CASSQPPRGTGELFF. CDR3 DNA: TGCGCCAGCAGCCAGCCCCCACGCGGCACCGGGGAGCTGTTTTTT.

The chain carries TRBV5-1 and TRBJ1-2, with 9 bases identical to TRBD1. The CDR3 has 12 residues. J gave up 7 bases and V 4 bases, and 2 bases lay outside the gene matches. Germline lookup yields CDR1 SGHRS and CDR2 YFSETQ. This CDR3 reads CASSPGQGGYTF. DNA for the CDR3: TGCGCCAGCAGCCCGGGACAGGGTGGCTACACCTTC.

There are a few counts of this clone. J is TRBJ1-5 and V is TRBV2; D unresolved. The V end was cut by 6 bases, the J end by 0 bases, with 9 bases between. This CDR3 comprises 14 residues. Germline CDR1 is SNHLY and CDR2 is FYNNEI. The CDR3 sequence is CASRDLTSNQPQHF. CDR3 nucleotide sequence: TGTGCCAGCAGAGACCTTACTAGCAATCAGCCCCAGCATTTT.

This rearrangement joins TRBV6-2 or TRBV6-3 to TRBJ1-5; 9 nucleotides align to TRBD1. The germline V gene has CDR1 MNHEY and CDR2 SVGEGT. The CDR3 sequence is 14 residues long. Unmatched junction bases numbered 1, after V lost 5 bases and J lost 2 bases. CDR3 sequence (DNA): TGTGCCAGCAGTAGGACAGGGGGCAATCAGCCCCAGCATTTT. This gives the protein CASSRTGGNQPQHF.

V is TRBV9 and J is TRBJ1-1; no reliable D call. The ends were cut back, 0 bases at V and 1 base at J, with 4 bases in the middle. CDR1 SGDLS and CDR2 YYNGEE come from the germline V gene. This CDR3 comprises 13 residues. CDR3 bases: TGTGCCAGCAGCGTAGGGGCGAACACTGAAGCTTTCTTT. Translating gives CASSVGANTEAFF.

The rearrangement links TRBV5-1 to TRBJ2-5; D perhaps matches TRBD1 (6 bases). CDR3 size: 14 residues. V lost 0 bases and J 7 bases, leaving 13 bases between the germline ends. Germline assignment: CDR1 SGHRS and CDR2 YFSETQ. The DNA for the CDR3 is TGCGCCAGCAGCTTGGACAGTGAAGGGGGGACCCAGTACTTC. This codes for CASSLDSEGGTQYF.

The chain uses TRBV2 and TRBJ1-1; TRBD1 aligns across 7 bases. Per the germline V gene, CDR1 is SNHLY and CDR2 is FYNNEI. V lost 6 bases to trimming and J lost 3 bases; unmatched junction nucleotides: 7. This CDR3 contains 14 residues. The chain's CDR3 is CASRLQGRDTEAFF. The DNA of the CDR3 is TGTGCCAGCAGGTTACAGGGGAGGGACACTGAAGCTTTCTTT.

The rearrangement links TRBV29-1 to TRBJ2-7; D may be TRBD2 (6 bases). Trimming removed 6 bases at V and 0 bases at J, with 15 bases between. CDR1 SQVTM and CDR2 ANQGSEA come from the germline V gene. This CDR3 contains 14 residues. In DNA, the CDR3 is TGCAGCGTAGCCGGGACTCCCAGCTCCTACGAGCAGTACTTC. Translation gives CSVAGTPSSYEQYF.

The chain employs TRBV30 and TRBJ2-6, with D hard to call. V lost 5 bases and J lost 0, with 8 bases in between. Germline V gives CDR1 GTSNPN, CDR2 SVGIG (reference sequence). The CDR3 sequence is 14 residues long. CDR3 amino acids: CAWGSGSGANVLTF. The CDR3 nucleotides read TGTGCCTGGGGTTCTGGCTCTGGGGCCAACGTCCTGACTTTC. Full variable domain (missing parts from reference TRBV30 and TRBJ2-6): SQTIHQWPATLVQPVGSPLSLECTVEGTSNPNLYWYRQAAGRGLQLLFYSVGIGQISSEVPQNLSASRPQDRQFILSSKKLLLSDSGFYLCAWGSGSGANVLTFGAGSRLTVL.

Only a few counts were recorded for this clone. This sequence joins TRBV3-1 (or the pseudogene TRBV3-2) and TRBJ1-1; 9 nucleotides match TRBD1. Germline trimming cut 10 bases from V and 3 bases from J; bases unmatched to any gene: 3. The CDR3 is 12 residues long. Germline V lookup: CDR1 LGHDT, CDR2 YNNKEL (reference sequence). CDR3 sequence reads: CATGQGYTEAFF. The CDR3 DNA reads TGTGCCACAGGACAGGGGTACACTGAAGCTTTCTTT.

This chain uses TRBV2 with TRBJ1-1, with 7 bases identical to TRBD1. The germline CDR1 and CDR2 sequences are SNHLY and FYNNEI. V lost 6 bases to trimming and J lost 1 base; unmatched junction nucleotides: 5. This CDR3 contains 14 residues. CDR3 residues: CASRGQLSNTEAFF. CDR3 sequence (DNA): TGTGCCAGCAGGGGACAGCTTTCGAACACTGAAGCTTTCTTT. Looking up the rest from reference TRBV2 and TRBJ1-1 gives the full variable domain: EPEVTQTPSHQVTQMGQEVILRCVPISNHLYFYWYRQILGQKVEFLVSFYNNEISEKSEIFDDQFSVERPDGSNFTLKIRSTKLEDSAMYFCASRGQLSNTEAFFGQGTRLTVV.